A single TCR beta chain is shown here with its context. What it binds is not known. MiXCR, run by TCRdb on the 5' RACE reads, gives a single entry per CDR3 protein. The sample has 260,000 or so distinct CDR3 sequences, 6.5% to 9% seen once. This entry comes from a study of identical twins. General study points: Cord blood beta clonotypes that were abundant carried fewer insertions, and memory repertoires showed no such trend.

Germline V gene lookup returns CDR1 SNHLY and CDR2 FYNNEI. This CDR3 has 15 residues. Unmatched junction bases numbered 10, after V lost 8 bases and J lost 3 bases. This sample was shared with a second study, whose subject was yellow fever vaccine responses in identical twins.

The source of this sequence is a woman under 30 in good health. The genes are TRBV2 and TRBJ2-1; 7 nucleotides match TRBD2. The sample was CD8+ T cells sorted from blood. CDR3 DNA sequence: TGTGCCAGCCAACAAGCGGGACCAATCTACAATGAGCAGTTCTTC. Translating it yields CASQQAGPIYNEQFF. Full variable domain (rest looked up from reference TRBV2 and TRBJ2-1): EPEVTQTPSHQVTQMGQEVILRCVPISNHLYFYWYRQILGQKVEFLVSFYNNEISEKSEIFDDQFSVERPDGSNFTLKIRSTKLEDSAMYFCASQQAGPIYNEQFFGPGTRLTVL.